The text below deals with one TCR beta chain. Its antigen is unknown. These data belong to a study of blood T cells in healthy people across ages. The study's findings and limits: The unsorted PBMCs prevented any conclusive comparison of naive versus antigen-experienced cells. Age showed a roughly linear inverse relationship with TCR beta diversity per million T cells.

The second PCR ran about 6 to 12 cycles with a sample-barcoded 5' primer and J-beta primers. TCRdb redid the calling of the 5' RACE reads with MiXCR, one entry per CDR3 protein. This sample has roughly 650,000 distinct CDR3 sequences, with less than 40% found just once. Isolated per sample were at least 6 million PBMCs. The specimen sequenced was blood. This clonotype originated in a woman aged 80 or over in good health.

CDR3 bases: TGTGCCAGCAGCGAAGACGGGACGCGGGGTGAAAAACTGTTTTTT. Translated: CASSEDGTRGEKLFF. V gene TRBV9 combines with J gene TRBJ1-4; tentatively, D is TRBD1 (5 bases). The CDR3 totals 15 residues. Trimming took off 3 bases at V and 7 bases at J, with 16 bases between the two ends. The germline CDR1 and CDR2 sequences are SGDLS and YYNGEE. The full variable domain, its missing parts supplied by reference TRBV9 and TRBJ1-4, is DSGVTQTPKHLITATGQRVTLRCSPRSGDLSVYWYQQSLDQGLQFLIQYYNGEERAKGNILERFSAQQFPDLHSELNLSSLELGDSALYFCASSEDGTRGEKLFFGSGTQLSVL.